This entry concerns a single T cell receptor beta chain. As yet, its antigen is unknown. There are 16 residues in the CDR3. Germline V gives CDR1 SGHDN, CDR2 FVKESK. V was clipped by 5 bases and J by 4 bases; unmatched bases: 11. Assay used: immunoSEQ multiplex PCR; TCRdb lists only in-frame clones, some missing. This sample has 100,000 or so clones, with around 89% found just once. This specimen belongs to a study of OX40 agonist ivuxolimab in advanced cancers. Study findings and constraints: Dosing at 0.1 to 3.0 mg/kg was accompanied by clonal expansion of CD4+ and CD8+ blood T cells by week 6. The study found among the lowest clonal expansion in partial responders at 0.1-3.0 mg/kg.

Autoimmune disease history or systemic immunosuppression led to patient exclusion. Drawing of blood for sampling happened at baseline, at cycle 4 day 1, and at cycle 7 day 1. The receptor's source is an adult with an advanced solid tumor such as melanoma, head and neck, liver or kidney cancer. The V call is TRBV14, the J call TRBJ2-3; 8 bases are a match to TRBD1. The material sequenced was CD4+ or CD8+ T cells sorted from blood, taken in a trial of the OX40 agonist ivuxolimab. Here the CDR3 reads CASSAEGQVRADTQYF. Here the CDR3 DNA reads TGTGCCAGCAGCGCCGAGGGACAGGTGCGGGCAGATACGCAGTATTTT. The entire variable domain, with the rest obtained from reference TRBV14 and TRBJ2-3, is as follows: EAGVTQFPSHSVIEKGQTVTLRCDPISGHDNLYWYRRVMGKEIKFLLHFVKESKQDESGMPNNRFLAERTGGTYSTLKVQPAELEDSGVYFCASSAEGQVRADTQYFGPGTRLTVL.